This T cell receptor beta chain was captured by sequencing in a study of OX40 agonist ivuxolimab in advanced cancers. The overall study: Partial responses were achieved by three patients, one with hepatocellular carcinoma and two with cutaneous melanoma. Study-level points and caveats: Dosing at 0.1 to 3.0 mg/kg was accompanied by clonal expansion of CD4+ and CD8+ blood T cells by week 6.

Germline CDR1 is SGHNT and CDR2 is YYREEE (reference sequence). The V segment lost 4 bases and the J segment 4 bases; nucleotides outside the gene matches: 6. The CDR3 loop spans 14 amino acids. Data came from immunoSEQ multiplex PCR; TCRdb stores just in-frame clones and leaves some out. The data show roughly 59,000 clones, 70% to 90% seen once. Notes on this clone: What it binds is unknown.

The specimen comprised CD4+ or CD8+ T cells sorted from blood, sampled in a trial of the OX40 agonist ivuxolimab. The TCR sequence derives from an adult with an advanced solid tumor such as melanoma, head and neck, liver or kidney cancer. The V and J genes are TRBV5-4 and TRBJ1-1, with 8 bases identical to TRBD1. CDR3 in DNA: TGTGCCAGCAGCGCAGGGGGCAGGATCACTGAAGCTTTCTTT. Protein: CASSAGGRITEAFF.